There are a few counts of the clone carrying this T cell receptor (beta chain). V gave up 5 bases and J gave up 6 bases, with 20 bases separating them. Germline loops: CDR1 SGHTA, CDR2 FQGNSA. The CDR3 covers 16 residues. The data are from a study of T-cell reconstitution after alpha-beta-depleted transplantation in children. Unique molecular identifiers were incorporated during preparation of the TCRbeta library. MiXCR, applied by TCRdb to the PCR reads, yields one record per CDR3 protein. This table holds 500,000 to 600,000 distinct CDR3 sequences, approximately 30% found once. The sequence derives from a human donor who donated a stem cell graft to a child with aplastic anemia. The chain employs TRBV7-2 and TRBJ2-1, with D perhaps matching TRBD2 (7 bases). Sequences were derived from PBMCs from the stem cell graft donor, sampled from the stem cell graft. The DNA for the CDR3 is TGTGCCAGCAGCCCATTATTTAGGGGGGGCCCCAATGAGCAGTTCTTC. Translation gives CASSPLFRGGPNEQFF.